The T cell receptor beta chain described here comes from a study of persistence of HIV-infected CD4 T cells. Study at large: Donors had been on suppressive ART for a median of roughly eight years. Multiple blood draws of up to 180 mL, except two donors with single leukapheresis. The study's findings and limits: TCRbeta richness was lower in CMV- and Gag-responding cells than in anti-CD3/anti-CD28-responding cells.

Lysates of CMV-infected fibroblasts at 9.5 to 10 ug/mL stimulated these cells. CD40L-negative CD69-negative CD45RO-high memory CD4+ T cells were sorted as populations depleted of antigen-responding cells. Worth noting for this clone: Its antigen is as yet unknown.

This was the immunoSEQ version 4 assay in survey mode. TCRdb's table, derived via immunoSEQ multiplex PCR, lists solely in-frame clones and lacks some. The table lists 48,000 or so clones, about four fifths of them singletons, with approximately 3% in the top ten. The sample here was CD4+ T cells sorted from PBMCs after roughly 18-hour stimulation, taken from a patient who received antiretroviral therapy. The clonotype originates from an adult man with HIV who was CMV-seropositive.

The CDR3 is CASSLGPRVVNYGYTF. CDR3 DNA: TGTGCCAGCAGCTTAGGGCCCAGGGTAGTTAACTATGGCTACACCTTC. V and J are TRBV7-2 and TRBJ1-2; a weak D match, TRBD1 (5 bases). The CDR3 is made up of 16 amino acids. The ends were cut back, 1 base at V and 1 base at J, with 13 bases in the middle. The germline V gene has CDR1 SGHTA and CDR2 FQGNSA.